The 29 T cell receptor beta chains below all came from one sample that was sequenced in a study of T cell repertoires in cytomegalovirus infection. For these receptors, no antigen is known. TCRdb fed the reads into MiXCR, producing one record per CDR3 protein. The sample lists about 770,000 distinct CDR3 sequences, about 28% seen once, with roughly 14% in the top ten. The specimen was cultured CD8+ T cells from PBMCs, collected from culture after CMV antigen stimulation. These TCRs come from a human donor in good health (CMV status not recorded). Some clones in this sample may be carry-over from other donors' samples.

The chain couples TRBV3-1 to TRBJ2-5; 7 nucleotides align to TRBD1. The ends lost 0 bases at V and 5 bases at J; junction bases unmatched: 6. Germline V gene sequence: CDR1 LGHDT, CDR2 YNNKEL (reference sequence). The CDR3 sequence is 15 residues long. This CDR3 is CASSQEGQGDETQYF. The CDR3 nucleotides read TGTGCCAGCAGCCAAGAGGGCCAGGGGGACGAGACCCAGTACTTC.

The chain combines TRBV5-5 with TRBJ2-3, with a possible D match to TRBD2 (5 bases). Germline CDR1 reads SGHKS; CDR2 reads YYEKEE (reference sequence). Trimming took 0 bases from V and 3 from J, leaving 17 bases between them. CDR3 size: 17 residues. CDR3 loop: CASSLGLDDGETDTQYF. The CDR3 bases are TGTGCCAGCAGCTTGGGTTTGGATGACGGGGAAACAGATACGCAGTATTTT.

Only a few counts were recorded for this clonotype. The chain recombines TRBV7-6 with TRBJ1-6; D unresolved. Germline CDR1 reads SGHVS; CDR2 reads FNYEAQ. CDR3 size: 13 residues. Between the trimmed V and J ends, which lost 6 bases and 11 bases, there was a span of 14 bases. The CDR3 region is CASSSLGGAPLHF. For the CDR3, the DNA is TGTGCCAGCAGTTCCCTGGGCGGGGCACCCCTCCACTTT.

This sequence joins TRBV27 and TRBJ2-7; D possibly matches TRBD1 or TRBD2 (6 bases each). The V gene's germline CDR1 is MNHEY and CDR2 SMNVEV (reference sequence). The CDR3 runs to 16 residues. Trimming left V 6 bases short and J 4 bases short, with 22 bases between. CDR3 bases: TGTGCCAGCAGCTTTGGGGCCGCGGGACAAGCTTACGAGCAGTACTTC. It specifies CASSFGAAGQAYEQYF.

The V call is TRBV3-1, the J call TRBJ2-5; D is perhaps TRBD2 (6 bases). Deletions cut 1 base from V and 5 bases from J, with 14 bases between. The CDR3 has 15 residues. CDR1 and CDR2 from the germline V gene are LGHDT and YNNKEL (reference sequence). This CDR3 reads CASSQALATEETQYF. The CDR3 DNA sequence: TGTGCCAGCAGCCAAGCCCTAGCGACGGAGGAGACCCAGTACTTC.

This clonotype has just a few counts. The CDR3 spells CASSTPAITGGGAYNEQFF. The CDR3, as DNA: TGTGCCAGTAGTACCCCGGCCATAACGGGCGGGGGGGCCTACAATGAGCAGTTCTTC. This sequence joins TRBV19 and TRBJ2-1; 9 nucleotides match TRBD2. This CDR3 spans 19 amino acids. Germline CDR1 LNHDA, CDR2 SQIVND (reference sequence). V dropped 4 bases and J dropped 2; count of bases not matched to a gene: 15.

This clonotype was picked up a small number of times. The V call is TRBV11-3, the J call TRBJ1-2, with a possible D match to TRBD1 (6 bases). CDR3 length: 13 amino acids. Germline V gene data show CDR1 as SGHNT and CDR2 as YENEEA. Between the trimmed V and J ends, which lost 6 bases and 2 bases, there was a span of 10 bases. The CDR3 region is CASRRQENYGYTF. As DNA, the CDR3 is TGTGCCAGCAGACGACAGGAGAACTATGGCTACACCTTC.

The rearrangement uses TRBV18 and TRBJ1-1; D is unresolved. V gave up 2 bases and J gave up 7 bases, with 8 bases separating them. Germline CDR1 is KGHSH and CDR2 is LQKENI. The CDR3 length is 12 residues. Here the CDR3 DNA reads TGTGCCAGCTCACCAACTTCAGGTGAAGCTTTCTTT. Translating gives CASSPTSGEAFF. Full variable domain (missing parts from reference TRBV18 and TRBJ1-1): NAGVMQNPRHLVRRRGQEARLRCSPMKGHSHVYWYRQLPEEGLKFMVYLQKENIIDESGMPKERFSAEFPKEGPSILRIQQVVRGDSAAYFCASSPTSGEAFFGQGTRLTVV.

This chain connects TRBV11-2 to TRBJ2-7; no reliable D call. With 4 bases removed from V and 1 base from J, the gap between germline ends came to 11 bases. The CDR3 is made up of 14 amino acids. CDR1 and CDR2 from the germline V gene are SGHAT and FQNNGV. CDR3 sequence reads: CASSSWTDSYEQYV. CDR3 nucleotide sequence: TGTGCCAGCAGCTCCTGGACGGATTCCTACGAGCAGTACGTC.

The CDR3 DNA follows: TGTGCCAGCAGCCAAAGGGGGGCCCACACCGGGGAGCTGTTTTTT. Protein sequence: CASSQRGAHTGELFF. The J gene is TRBJ2-2, the V gene TRBV7-3; either TRBD1 or TRBD2 may fit D (6 bases each). Germline-derived CDR1 and CDR2 are SGHTA and FQGTGA. CDR3 length: 15 residues. Trimming took off 5 bases at V and 3 bases at J, with 13 bases between the two ends.

This clonotype was picked up a small number of times. The chain couples TRBV7-3 to TRBJ2-3, with 12 bases aligning to TRBD2. The CDR3 contains 16 residues. Germline V gene sequence: CDR1 SGHTA, CDR2 FQGTGA. The ends lost 3 bases at V and 8 bases at J; junction bases unmatched: 9. Written as DNA, the CDR3 is TGTGCCAGCAGCTTGACTAGCGGGGGACATTATGGTACGCAGTATTTT. Residues: CASSLTSGGHYGTQYF.

This clonotype was found a few times. CDR3 in amino acids: CASTSDAYSGANVLTF. In DNA form, the CDR3 reads TGTGCCAGCACCTCGGACGCCTACTCTGGGGCCAACGTCCTGACTTTC. The chain has TRBV6-1 and TRBJ2-6; no clear D gene. Germline CDR1 reads MNHNS; CDR2 reads SASEGT. V was clipped by 7 bases and J by 0 bases, with 13 bases between them. The length of the CDR3 is 16 residues.

This chain connects TRBV6-2 or TRBV6-3 to TRBJ1-1; maybe TRBD1 (5 bases). This CDR3 region has 15 residues. Germline V gene data show CDR1 as MNHEY and CDR2 as SVGEGT. V was pared by 4 bases and J by 3 bases, with 15 bases between. The CDR3 region has the DNA TGTGCCAGCAGTTCCCTCCGGGGGAGGTACACTGAAGCTTTCTTT. Translated, it gives CASSSLRGRYTEAFF.

The chain carries TRBV28 and TRBJ1-5; D is perhaps TRBD1 (5 bases). The CDR3 runs 15 residues. Germline V CDR1 and CDR2: MDHEN, SYDVKM. The V end was cut by 3 bases, the J end by 6 bases, with 15 bases between. This CDR3 is CASSFGDSSFQPQHF. The CDR3 bases are TGTGCCAGCAGTTTTGGAGACAGTAGCTTTCAGCCCCAGCATTTT.

The rearrangement uses TRBV20-1 and TRBJ1-5, with D hard to call. This CDR3 region has 17 residues. The V gene lost 0 bases and the J gene lost 0 bases, with 15 bases spanning the gap. Germline loops: CDR1 DFQATT, CDR2 SNEGSKA (reference sequence). As DNA, the CDR3 is TGCAGTGCTAGAGACTACACCCAGTCTTATAGCAATCAGCCCCAGCATTTT. It is translated as CSARDYTQSYSNQPQHF.

This clonotype was observed a handful of times. This chain links TRBV27 with TRBJ1-2, with 9 bases identical to TRBD1. The V segment lost 4 bases and the J segment 8 bases; nucleotides outside the gene matches: 8. Germline values: CDR1 MNHEY, CDR2 SMNVEV (reference sequence). This CDR3 is built from 14 residues. The chain's CDR3 is CASSYTGTGSGYTF. The CDR3 region has the DNA TGTGCCAGCAGTTATACCGGGACAGGGAGCGGCTACACCTTC.

This clonotype was counted between two and nine times. V usage is TRBV9 and J usage is TRBJ2-1, with a possible D match to TRBD1 (5 bases). The germline gives CDR1 SGDLS, CDR2 YYNGEE. Trimming took off 4 bases at V and 1 base at J, with 18 bases between the two ends. There are 17 residues in the CDR3. The CDR3 region has the DNA TGTGCCAGCAGCCGCGGCGGCAGGGTAGGGTCCTACAATGAGCAGTTCTTC. It encodes CASSRGGRVGSYNEQFF. Variable domain in full (rest from reference TRBV9 and TRBJ2-1): DSGVTQTPKHLITATGQRVTLRCSPRSGDLSVYWYQQSLDQGLQFLIQYYNGEERAKGNILERFSAQQFPDLHSELNLSSLELGDSALYFCASSRGGRVGSYNEQFFGPGTRLTVL.

The sample holds a few counts of this clonotype. This chain links TRBV4-3 with TRBJ1-2, with D possibly TRBD1 on 5 matching bases. V was pared by 1 base and J by 0 bases, with 9 bases between. Germline assignment: CDR1 LGHNA and CDR2 YSLEER. The CDR3 has 15 amino acids. The CDR3 nucleotides read TGCGCCAGCAGCCAAGTTGACAGCGCTAACTATGGCTACACCTTC. Amino acid sequence: CASSQVDSANYGYTF.

The sample holds a few counts of this clonotype. The chain recombines TRBV25-1 with TRBJ1-2; D not resolved. V was clipped by 3 bases and J by 4 bases, with 12 bases between them. The germline V gene has CDR1 MGHDK and CDR2 SYGVNS. The CDR3 is 14 amino acids. CDR3 bases: TGTGCCAGCAGTGATTCCTATGGAGTCTATGGCTACACCTTC. This translates into CASSDSYGVYGYTF.

This clonotype was seen a handful of times. V and J are TRBV6-1 and TRBJ2-7; D is possibly TRBD2 (6 bases). The CDR3 length is 11 residues. Trimming removed 8 bases from V and 6 bases from J, with 11 bases in between. Germline CDR1 is MNHNS and CDR2 is SASEGT. In DNA form, the CDR3 reads TGTGCCAGCCCTCGCGGGGCCGAGCAGTACTTC. Amino acid sequence: CASPRGAEQYF.

The chain recombines TRBV29-1 with TRBJ2-7, with D tentatively TRBD1 (6 bases). The CDR3 is 11 amino acids. Trimming stripped 5 bases from V and 4 bases from J, with 9 bases between. Germline V gives CDR1 SQVTM, CDR2 ANQGSEA. DNA for the CDR3: TGCAGCGTTTGGCAGGGGTACGAGCAGTACTTC. It encodes CSVWQGYEQYF.

This clonotype was recorded many times. The rearrangement uses TRBV7-9 and TRBJ2-1; 13 bases line up with TRBD2. CDR1 SEHNR and CDR2 FQNEAQ come from the germline V gene (reference sequence). The CDR3 runs to 14 residues. The junction had 4 bases not matched to a gene; V was cut back by 4 bases and J by 10 bases. The CDR3 region has the DNA TGTGCCAGCAGCTCGGGACTAGCGGGGTTCGAGCAGTTCTTC. Amino acid sequence: CASSSGLAGFEQFF.

J is TRBJ2-3 and V is TRBV12-3 or TRBV12-4; D is tentatively TRBD1 or TRBD2 (5 bases each). V lost 6 bases to trimming and J lost 4 bases, with 17 bases between them. There are 15 residues in the CDR3. CDR3 loop: CASSPTLGVADTQYF. CDR3 sequence (DNA): TGTGCCAGCAGCCCAACACTAGGGGTTGCAGATACGCAGTATTTT.

The count of this clonotype is one. This chain links TRBV29-1 with TRBJ1-2, with TRBD1 matching 8 bases. The germline CDR1 and CDR2 sequences are SQVTM and ANQGSEA. The CDR3 is 15 amino acids. The V and J ends lost 7 bases and 2 bases, in that order; junction bases with no gene match: 12. CDR3 DNA: TGCAGCGACGGACAGGGAGGGGCCTTGAACTATGGCTACACCTTC. It specifies CSDGQGGALNYGYTF.

This rearrangement joins TRBV27 to TRBJ1-1; D may be TRBD1 (5 bases). CDR3 size: 13 residues. Germline V gene sequence: CDR1 MNHEY, CDR2 SMNVEV (reference sequence). Trimming left V 6 bases short and J 7 bases short, with 15 bases between. The CDR3 DNA reads as TGTGCCAGCAGACCCGGGACGGAGTATGAAGCTTTCTTT. It codes for CASRPGTEYEAFF.

The chain uses TRBV6-8 and TRBJ2-5; 8 bases match TRBD1. Germline trimming cut 6 bases from V and 2 bases from J; bases unmatched to any gene: 8. Per germline, CDR1 MNHGY and CDR2 SAAAGT. This CDR3 has 15 amino acids. The CDR3 region is CASRGQEVSQETQYF. The CDR3 DNA is TGTGCCAGCAGGGGACAGGAGGTCTCGCAAGAGACCCAGTACTTC.

The chain recombines TRBV7-2 with TRBJ2-1; TRBD1 matches at 10 bases. V was clipped by 5 bases and J by 8 bases; unmatched bases: 6. CDR1 and CDR2 (germline): SGHTA, FQGNSA. The CDR3 has 14 amino acids. The CDR3 nucleotides read TGTGCCAGCAGCCTACTGGACAGGGGGGATGAGCAGTTCTTC. Encoded protein: CASSLLDRGDEQFF.

The chain recombines TRBV4-3 with TRBJ1-2; TRBD1 matches 8 bases. Germline-derived CDR1 and CDR2 are LGHNA and YSLEER. V was pared by 0 bases and J by 0 bases, with 9 bases of the junction left unmatched. The CDR3 has 18 residues. For the CDR3, the DNA is TGCGCCAGCAGCCAAGATACAGGGGGTTTCTCATCTAACTATGGCTACACCTTC. Encoded protein: CASSQDTGGFSSNYGYTF.

As concerns this clonotype: The junction does not match germline at one end; this may be a read error. This rearrangement joins TRBV6-5 to TRBJ2-1, with 7 bases identical to TRBD1. Germline lookup yields CDR1 MNHEY and CDR2 SVGAGI. This CDR3 region has 12 residues. CDR3 coding DNA: TGTGCCAGCAGTTACGCAGGGGGTGAGCTGTTCTTC. This codes for CASSYAGGELFF.